Each of the 6 T cell receptor beta chains below was sequenced from the same sample in a study of T cell repertoires in cytomegalovirus infection (dated by TCRdb to between 2017 and 2020). The run used an Illumina HiSeq 1500. TCRdb trimmed public reads at Q25 via fastp, called clones via MiXCR and kept in-frame beta chains. Rows are unified per CDR3 protein, each entry keeping the most common DNA and genes. The sample profile shows about 570,000 distinct CDR3 sequences; about 39% of them were found once. The top ten clonotypes cover 48% of the sample. Their target antigens are unknown. In the paper's terms, the treatment or condition label means: in vitro stimulation with specific CMV peptide epitopes to enrich CMV-specific T cells. The sample was cultured PBMCs, taken from culture after CMV antigen stimulation. The receptors were sampled from a human donor in good health (CMV status not recorded). Some clones in this sample may be carry-over from other donors' samples.

The gene calls are TRBV7-2 and TRBJ2-1; unclear D gene. V lost 3 bases to trimming and J lost 5 bases, with 11 bases between them. There are 14 residues in the CDR3. Germline V lookup: CDR1 SGHTA, CDR2 FQGNSA. The CDR3 is CASSFLGNDNEQFF. Here the CDR3 DNA reads TGTGCCAGCAGCTTCTTAGGGAACGACAATGAGCAGTTCTTC.

This clonotype came up a few times. The chain couples TRBV12-3 or TRBV12-4 to TRBJ2-2; possible D gene TRBD1, 6 bases. With 2 bases removed from V and 7 bases from J, the gap between germline ends came to 14 bases. This CDR3 is 15 amino acids long. As DNA, the CDR3 is TGTGCCAGCAGTTTAATCCAGGGGCTAAACGGGGAGCTGTTTTTT. Translating it yields CASSLIQGLNGELFF.

This clonotype was picked up one time. The chain combines TRBV28 with TRBJ1-5; D is uncertain. The CDR3 runs to 15 residues. CDR1 is MDHEN and CDR2 is SYDVKM in the germline V gene. Between the trimmed V and J ends, which lost 3 bases and 2 bases, there was a span of 11 bases. The CDR3 nucleotides read TGTGCCAGCAGTTTCTTTGGAGGTGGCAATCAGCCCCAGCATTTT. This codes for CASSFFGGGNQPQHF.

The sample holds a few counts of this clonotype. The rearrangement links TRBV10-3 to TRBJ2-3, with 7 bases that match TRBD2. The junction had 7 bases not matched to a gene; V was cut back by 7 bases and J by 3 bases. Germline V lookup: CDR1 ENHRY, CDR2 SYGVKD. The CDR3 extends over 14 amino acids. The CDR3 DNA reads as TGTGCCATCACCAGGAGCGGGGTGACAGATACGCAGTATTTT. Translation gives CAITRSGVTDTQYF.

The genes are TRBV7-9 and TRBJ2-1; D unresolved. Germline assignment: CDR1 SEHNR and CDR2 FQNEAQ (reference sequence). Trimming took 0 bases from V and 8 from J, leaving 5 bases between them. CDR3 size: 12 residues. The CDR3 spells CASSLAVDEQFF. The CDR3 DNA reads TGTGCCAGCAGCTTAGCAGTGGATGAGCAGTTCTTC.

In this sample, this clonotype turned up a few times. This chain connects TRBV29-1 to TRBJ1-2; TRBD1 is a possible D gene (5 bases). Germline V gene lookup returns CDR1 SQVTM and CDR2 ANQGSEA. The V end was cut by 3 bases, the J end by 5 bases, with 7 bases between. The CDR3 loop spans 11 amino acids. This CDR3 is CSVETAYGYTF. CDR3 nucleotide sequence: TGCAGCGTTGAGACAGCTTATGGCTACACCTTC.